The 6 T cell receptor beta chains in this list originate from one sample, sequenced in a study of blood T cell repertoires in COVID-19. Clones were sequenced by immunoSEQ multiplex PCR, and TCRdb holds only the in-frame ones, with some missing. The sample lists under 150,000 clones; around four fifths were seen once. Input material: peripheral blood. These receptors were obtained from a human donor in a cohort sampled during active COVID-19.

This chain links TRBV18 with TRBJ1-2; D possibly corresponds to TRBD1 (6 bases). Germline lookup yields CDR1 KGHSH and CDR2 LQKENI. This CDR3 comprises 12 residues. Trimming left V 5 bases short and J 7 bases short, with 11 bases between. The CDR3 here is CASSGNRAGYTF. CDR3 in DNA: TGTGCCAGCTCAGGAAACAGGGCTGGCTACACCTTC.

This clone was recorded a few times. V is TRBV27 and J is TRBJ2-1; 7 bases agree with TRBD2. Germline V lookup: CDR1 MNHEY, CDR2 SMNVEV (reference sequence). The CDR3 is 12 amino acids. V shed 1 base and J 9 bases; nucleotides not matched to a gene: 0. DNA for the CDR3: TGTGCCAGCAGTTTATGGGGGGGTGAGCAGTTCTTC. It translates to CASSLWGGEQFF.

The CDR3 region has the DNA TGTGCCAGCAGCTTAGGAGCCCACGGTGAAGCTTTCTTT. As protein: CASSLGAHGEAFF. This chain joins TRBV11-2 and TRBJ1-1; no definite D call. Germline CDR1 and CDR2: SGHAT and FQNNGV. The ends were cut back, 1 base at V and 7 bases at J, with 10 bases in the middle. This CDR3 has 13 residues.

The chain is built from TRBV20-1 and TRBJ2-7; tentative D call: TRBD1 (5 bases). V shed 3 bases and J shed 5 bases, with 11 bases lying between them. The CDR3 is made up of 12 amino acids. The germline V gene encodes CDR1 DFQATT and CDR2 SNEGSKA (reference sequence). CDR3 sequence: CSASPKGHEQYF. The CDR3 DNA follows: TGCAGTGCTAGTCCCAAGGGGCACGAGCAGTACTTC.

This chain links TRBV19 with TRBJ1-5, with TRBD1 matching over 12 bases. V shed 4 bases and J 2 bases; nucleotides not matched to a gene: 9. The CDR3 consists of 18 residues. Germline loops: CDR1 LNHDA, CDR2 SQIVND (reference sequence). CDR3 DNA: TGTGCCAGTAGTAGCCCGGGACAGGGGGCAGTAGGCAATCAGCCCCAGCATTTT. Its translation is CASSSPGQGAVGNQPQHF.

The rearrangement joins TRBV5-4 to TRBJ2-7; D might be TRBD2 (6 bases). Germline CDR1 is SGHNT and CDR2 is YYREEE (reference sequence). Deletions cut 2 bases from V and 9 bases from J, with 18 bases between. There are 14 residues in the CDR3. The CDR3 DNA reads TGTGCCAGCAGCTTTTTTGGGACTTCCGTGCGGCAGTACTTC. Translation: CASSFFGTSVRQYF.